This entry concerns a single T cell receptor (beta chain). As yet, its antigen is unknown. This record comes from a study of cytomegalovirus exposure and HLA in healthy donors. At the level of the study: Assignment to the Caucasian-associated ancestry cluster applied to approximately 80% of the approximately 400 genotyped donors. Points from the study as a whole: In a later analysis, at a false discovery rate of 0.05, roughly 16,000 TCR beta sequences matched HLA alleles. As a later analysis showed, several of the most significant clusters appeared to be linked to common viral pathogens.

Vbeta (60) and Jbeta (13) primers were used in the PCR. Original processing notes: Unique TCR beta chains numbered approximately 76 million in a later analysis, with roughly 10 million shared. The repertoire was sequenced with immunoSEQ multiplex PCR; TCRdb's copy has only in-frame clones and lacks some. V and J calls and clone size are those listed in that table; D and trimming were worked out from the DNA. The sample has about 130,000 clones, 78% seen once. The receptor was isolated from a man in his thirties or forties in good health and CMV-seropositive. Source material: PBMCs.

As DNA, the CDR3 is TGTGCCAGCAAAGGGACAGGAGGCATCTATGGCTACACCTTC. Translated: CASKGTGGIYGYTF. The chain uses TRBV27 and TRBJ1-2; 8 bases fit TRBD1. This CDR3 comprises 14 residues. V shed 7 bases, J shed 4 bases, and the junction held 8 bases outside the gene matches. The germline V gene has CDR1 MNHEY and CDR2 SMNVEV (reference sequence).